This entry features one TCR beta chain sequence. Its antigen is unknown. The V segment lost 5 bases and the J segment 5 bases; nucleotides outside the gene matches: 6. The CDR3 contains 13 residues. Germline loops: CDR1 ENHRY, CDR2 SYGVKD. This entry belongs to a study of cytomegalovirus exposure and HLA in healthy donors. Looking at the study overall: The roughly 130 validation repertoires, a later analysis reported, used the same platform as the roughly 660 repertoires from the first cohort.

These donors were members of the approximately 110-subject validation cohort, a group separate from the approximately 700-subject first cohort. Study findings and constraints: There were a few CMV-associated chains whose specificity for CMV antigens was confirmed in vitro. While the bulk of TCR sequences proved rare, some public TCRs turned up in many donors.

Libraries were prepared by immunoSEQ multiplex PCR; TCRdb keeps only in-frame clonotypes and omits some of them. Of about 74,000 clones listed, 85% to 95% were seen once; the top ten hold roughly 1.6%. The receptor comes from a man between 18 and 29 years old in good health and CMV-seropositive. V is TRBV10-3 and J is TRBJ2-7, with 7 bases matching TRBD1. Sequenced material: PBMCs. The CDR3 DNA is TGTGCCATCAGTCGACAGGGCAATAACGAGCAGTACTTC. This encodes CAISRQGNNEQYF.